The T cell receptor beta chain under discussion was sequenced for a study of cytomegalovirus exposure and HLA in healthy donors. Across the study: As released early, the data held 65 million to 90 million unique TCRs from HLA-typed donors. The study's findings and limits: Upon later analysis, HLA-associated TCR beta chains proved more clonally expanded than other, equally common chains. Researchers reportedly found TCR beta sequences accurately predicted most subjects' HLA-A and HLA-B alleles.

J was trimmed by 0 bases and V by 3 bases; bases with no gene match: 11. This CDR3 has 17 residues. Germline lookup yields CDR1 SGHRS and CDR2 YFSETQ. On this clone: Its target is not known.

The study ran its PCR with 60 Vbeta and 13 Jbeta primers. Generated by immunoSEQ multiplex PCR, the TCRdb table keeps only in-frame clones and is missing some. The sample shows 120,000 to 150,000 clones, about 80% of them seen only once. Donors likely had unrecorded immune exposures despite being nominally healthy when sampled. The sample was PBMCs. The TCR sequence derives from a male donor in good health and CMV-seronegative. The chain joins TRBV5-1 to TRBJ2-7, with 8 bases aligning to TRBD2. The CDR3 reads CASSSTLAADSSYEQYF. The CDR3 bases are TGCGCCAGCAGCTCAACACTAGCGGCGGATTCCTCCTACGAGCAGTACTTC. The full variable domain, with the rest looked up from reference TRBV5-1 and TRBJ2-7, is KAGVTQTPRYLIKTRGQQVTLSCSPISGHRSVSWYQQTPGQGLQFLFEYFSETQRNKGNFPGRFSGRQFSNSRSEMNVSTLELGDSALYLCASSSTLAADSSYEQYFGPGTRLTVT.